The present entry profiles one T cell receptor (beta chain) with its context. Its antigen is undetermined. This sample is part of a study of T cell repertoires in cytomegalovirus infection. About the research overall: CMV infection and matching HLA type were both indicated by public TCR beta signatures. Study results and caveats: Accumulated public TCR beta family frequency recognized individuals carrying CMV together with the relevant HLA. In two of eight donors, the top clonotype was HLA-C-restricted CMV-specific.

MiXCR, run by TCRdb on the reads, gives a single entry per CDR3 protein. The sample shows almost 300,000 distinct CDR3 sequences, approximately 10% of them seen only once. V lost 3 bases and J 0 bases, leaving 12 bases between the germline ends. The CDR3 has 15 residues. The germline V gene has CDR1 DFQATT and CDR2 SNEGSKA (reference sequence). V usage is TRBV20-1 and J usage is TRBJ1-5; D is undetermined. The sequencing input was PBMCs. The TCR sequence derives from a human donor in good health (CMV status not recorded). Some clones in this sample may be carry-over from other donors' samples. The CDR3 sequence is CSASHTSYSNQPQHF. CDR3 bases: TGCAGTGCTAGCCACACGAGCTATAGCAATCAGCCCCAGCATTTT.